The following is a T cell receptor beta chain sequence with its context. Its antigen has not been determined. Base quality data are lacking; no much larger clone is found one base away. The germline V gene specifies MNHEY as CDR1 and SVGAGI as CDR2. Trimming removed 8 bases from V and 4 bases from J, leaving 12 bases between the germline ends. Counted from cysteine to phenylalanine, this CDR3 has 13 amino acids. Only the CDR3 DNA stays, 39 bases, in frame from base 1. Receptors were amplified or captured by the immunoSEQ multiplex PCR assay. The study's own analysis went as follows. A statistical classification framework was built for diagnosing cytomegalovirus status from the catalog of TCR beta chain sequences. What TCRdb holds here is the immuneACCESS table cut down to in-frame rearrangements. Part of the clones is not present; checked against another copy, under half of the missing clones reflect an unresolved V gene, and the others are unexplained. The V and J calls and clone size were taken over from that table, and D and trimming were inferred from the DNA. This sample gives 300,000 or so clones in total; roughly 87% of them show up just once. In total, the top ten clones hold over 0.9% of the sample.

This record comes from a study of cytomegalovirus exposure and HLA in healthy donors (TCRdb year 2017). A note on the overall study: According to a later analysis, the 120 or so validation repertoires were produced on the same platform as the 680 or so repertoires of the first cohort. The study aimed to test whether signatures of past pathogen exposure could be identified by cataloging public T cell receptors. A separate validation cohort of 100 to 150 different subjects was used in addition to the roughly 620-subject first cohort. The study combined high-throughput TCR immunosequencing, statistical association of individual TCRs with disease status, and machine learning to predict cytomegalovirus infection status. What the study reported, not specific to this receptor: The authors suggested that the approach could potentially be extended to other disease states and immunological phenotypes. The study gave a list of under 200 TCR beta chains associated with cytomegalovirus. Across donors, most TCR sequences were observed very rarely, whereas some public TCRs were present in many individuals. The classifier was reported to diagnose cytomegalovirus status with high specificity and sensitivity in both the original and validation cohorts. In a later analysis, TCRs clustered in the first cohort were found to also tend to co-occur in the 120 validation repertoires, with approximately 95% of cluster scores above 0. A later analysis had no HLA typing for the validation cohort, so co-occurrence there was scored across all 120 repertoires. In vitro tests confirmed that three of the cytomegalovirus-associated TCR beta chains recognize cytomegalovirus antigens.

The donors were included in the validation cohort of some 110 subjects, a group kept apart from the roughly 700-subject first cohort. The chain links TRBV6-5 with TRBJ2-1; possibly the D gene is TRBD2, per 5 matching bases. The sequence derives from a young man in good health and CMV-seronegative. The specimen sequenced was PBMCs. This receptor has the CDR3 CASAGTEYNEQFF. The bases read TGTGCCAGCGCGGGTACAGAATACAATGAGCAGTTCTTC.